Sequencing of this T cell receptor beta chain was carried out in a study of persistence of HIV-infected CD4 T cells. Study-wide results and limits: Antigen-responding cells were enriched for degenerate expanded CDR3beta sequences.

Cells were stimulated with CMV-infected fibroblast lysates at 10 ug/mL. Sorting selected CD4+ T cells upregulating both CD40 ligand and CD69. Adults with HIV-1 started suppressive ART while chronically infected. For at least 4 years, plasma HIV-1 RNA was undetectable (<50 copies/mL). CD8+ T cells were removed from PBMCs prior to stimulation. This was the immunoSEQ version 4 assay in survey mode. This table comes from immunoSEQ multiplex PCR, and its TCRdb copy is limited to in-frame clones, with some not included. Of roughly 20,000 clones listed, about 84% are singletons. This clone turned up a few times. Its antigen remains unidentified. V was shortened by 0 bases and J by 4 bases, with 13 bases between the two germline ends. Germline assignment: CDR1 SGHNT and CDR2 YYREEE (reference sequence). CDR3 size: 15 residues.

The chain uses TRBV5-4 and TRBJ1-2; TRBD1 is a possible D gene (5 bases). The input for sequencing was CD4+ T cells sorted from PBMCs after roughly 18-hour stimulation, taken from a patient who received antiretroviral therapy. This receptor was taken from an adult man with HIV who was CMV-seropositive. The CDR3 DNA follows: TGTGCCAGCAGCTTGGAAAACAGTGGGGCCTATGGCTACACCTTC. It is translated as CASSLENSGAYGYTF.